This entry lists 10 T cell receptor beta chains sequenced from one sample in a study of cytomegalovirus exposure and HLA in healthy donors (dated by TCRdb to about 2017). The library was built by means of the immunoSEQ multiplex PCR assay. The multiplex PCR relied on a mix of 60 forward primers for TCR Vbeta segments and 13 reverse primers for TCR Jbeta segments. The immuneACCESS repertoire file appears here via TCRdb, limited to in-frame rearrangements. These files lack a portion of the clones; in checked studies, under half of the deficit traces to unresolved V genes, and the cause of the others is not known. The sample table includes around 140,000 clones. 0.85% to 1% of the sample lies in the top ten. The sample comprised PBMCs. The receptors come from a male donor in good health and CMV-seronegative.

The gene calls are TRBV7-2 and TRBJ2-3; D is unresolved. The CDR3 is made up of 16 amino acids. The germline CDR1 and CDR2 sequences are SGHTA and FQGNSA. The V and J ends lost 5 bases and 0 bases respectively, with 15 bases between them. The CDR3, as DNA: TGTGCCAGCAGCCTCCCCCCCACACTAAGCACAGATACGCAGTATTTT. Translation gives CASSLPPTLSTDTQYF.

Regarding this clone: At one of its ends the junction is not consistent with the germline gene, which may arise from a read error. The chain employs TRBV14 and TRBJ2-1; possible D gene TRBD1, 7 bases. Per the germline V gene, CDR1 is SGHDN and CDR2 is FVKESK. This CDR3 spans 16 amino acids. CDR3 sequence reads: CASSQAGGGGYDEQFF. The DNA for the CDR3 is TGTGCCAGCAGCCAAGCCGGCGGAGGGGGCTACGATGAGCAGTTCTTC.

The chain employs TRBV30 and TRBJ1-5; D may be TRBD1 (5 bases). V lost 3 bases and J lost 5, with 17 bases in between. This CDR3 contains 15 residues. Germline-derived CDR1 and CDR2 are GTSNPN and SVGIG (reference sequence). The DNA of the CDR3 is TGTGCCTGGAGCTCTGGCCGGGACTCTCATCAGCCCCAGCATTTT. This encodes CAWSSGRDSHQPQHF. The full variable domain, its missing parts supplied by reference TRBV30 and TRBJ1-5, is SQTIHQWPATLVQPVGSPLSLECTVEGTSNPNLYWYRQAAGRGLQLLFYSVGIGQISSEVPQNLSASRPQDRQFILSSKKLLLSDSGFYLCAWSSGRDSHQPQHFGDGTRLSIL.

The chain employs TRBV5-4 and TRBJ1-1; D is perhaps TRBD1 (6 bases). The V gene lost 5 bases and the J gene lost 3 bases, with 23 bases spanning the gap. Looked up from germline, CDR1 is SGHNT and CDR2 is YYREEE (reference sequence). There are 17 residues in the CDR3. CDR3: CASSFTGNWPMDTEAFF. The CDR3 DNA sequence: TGTGCCAGCAGTTTTACAGGGAATTGGCCAATGGACACTGAAGCTTTCTTT.

The chain has TRBV30 and TRBJ1-1; possible D gene TRBD1, 6 bases. The length of the CDR3 is 16 residues. CDR1 and CDR2 (germline): GTSNPN, SVGIG (reference sequence). V lost 4 bases, J lost 2 bases, and 20 bases lay in between. The CDR3 is CAWTQSLTGFNTEAFF. CDR3 in DNA: TGTGCCTGGACCCAATCTTTAACAGGGTTTAACACTGAAGCTTTCTTT.

This chain connects TRBV29-1 to TRBJ2-3; 11 bases map to TRBD2. Germline CDR1 reads SQVTM; CDR2 reads ANQGSEA. J lost 4 bases, V lost 7 bases, and 7 bases had no gene match. The CDR3 totals 14 residues. The chain's CDR3 is CSASTSGVADTQYF. DNA of the CDR3: TGCAGCGCCTCGACTAGCGGGGTTGCAGATACGCAGTATTTT.

The chain carries TRBV6-1 and TRBJ2-7; tentatively, D is TRBD2 (5 bases). This CDR3 comprises 15 residues. The V end lost 2 bases, the J end lost 1 base, and 12 bases lay between the germline ends. Germline V gives CDR1 MNHNS, CDR2 SASEGT. Here the CDR3 DNA reads TGTGCCAGCAGTGAACGGGCGGGCTCATCCTACGAGCAGTACTTC. This translates into CASSERAGSSYEQYF.

The rearrangement joins TRBV19 to TRBJ2-2; 7 nucleotides line up with TRBD2. CDR3 length: 16 amino acids. The trim removed 7 bases at V and 5 bases at J, leaving 13 bases unmatched. Germline loops: CDR1 LNHDA, CDR2 SQIVND (reference sequence). The CDR3 DNA follows: TGTGCCAGTACCCTCAAAGCGGGGCGAGAGACCGGGGAGCTGTTTTTT. It specifies CASTLKAGRETGELFF.

The chain carries TRBV19 and TRBJ2-1; a possible D gene is TRBD1 (6 bases). There are 15 residues in the CDR3. Germline V gives CDR1 LNHDA, CDR2 SQIVND (reference sequence). V dropped 7 bases and J dropped 0 bases, with 13 bases sitting between them. CDR3 in amino acids: CASIRRGSSYNEQFF. CDR3 nucleotides: TGTGCCAGTATCCGCAGGGGAAGCTCCTACAATGAGCAGTTCTTC.

CDR3 coding DNA: TGCGCCAGCAGCCAGCCTGCCAGCGGGGGGGCCTCCAATGAGCAGTTCTTC. It specifies CASSQPASGGASNEQFF. This chain joins TRBV4-3 and TRBJ2-1; 10 nucleotides match TRBD2. Germline trimming cut 3 bases from V and 6 bases from J; bases unmatched to any gene: 11. The CDR3 totals 17 residues. Germline CDR1 LGHNA, CDR2 YSLEER.